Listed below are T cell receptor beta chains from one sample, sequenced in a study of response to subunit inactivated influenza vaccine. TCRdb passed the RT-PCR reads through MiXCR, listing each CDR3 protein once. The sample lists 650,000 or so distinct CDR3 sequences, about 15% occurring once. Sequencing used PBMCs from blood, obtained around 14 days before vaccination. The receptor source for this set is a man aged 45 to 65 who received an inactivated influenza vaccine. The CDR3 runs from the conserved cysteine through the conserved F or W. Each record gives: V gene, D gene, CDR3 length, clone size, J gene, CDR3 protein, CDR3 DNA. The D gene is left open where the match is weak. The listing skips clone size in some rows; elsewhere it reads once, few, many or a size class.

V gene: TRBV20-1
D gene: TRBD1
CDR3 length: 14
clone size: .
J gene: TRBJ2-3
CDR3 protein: CSAGGTGGTDTQYF
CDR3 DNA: TGCAGTGCAGGCGGGACAGGGGGCACAGATACGCAGTATTTT

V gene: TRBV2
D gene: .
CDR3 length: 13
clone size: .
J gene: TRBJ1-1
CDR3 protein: CASSEGRGTEAFF
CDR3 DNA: TGTGCCAGCAGTGAAGGTCGGGGGACTGAAGCTTTCTTT

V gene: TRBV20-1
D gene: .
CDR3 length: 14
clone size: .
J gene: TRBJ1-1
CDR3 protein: CSASLGQTNTEAFF
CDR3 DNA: TGCAGTGCTAGTCTCGGACAGACGAACACTGAAGCTTTCTTT

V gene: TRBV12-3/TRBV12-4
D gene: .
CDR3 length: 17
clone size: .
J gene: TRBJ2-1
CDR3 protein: CASSFFGTTTLSNEQFF
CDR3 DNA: TGTGCCAGCAGTTTTTTCGGGACAACTACCCTATCCAATGAGCAGTTCTTC

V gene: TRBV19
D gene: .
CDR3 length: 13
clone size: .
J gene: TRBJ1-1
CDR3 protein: CASSKIASGLAFF
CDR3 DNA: TGTGCCAGTAGTAAAATCGCTTCGGGACTAGCTTTCTTT

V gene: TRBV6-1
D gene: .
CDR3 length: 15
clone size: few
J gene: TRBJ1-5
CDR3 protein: CASSQTTASNQPQHF
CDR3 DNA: TGTGCCAGCAGTCAGACGACAGCTAGCAATCAGCCCCAGCATTTT

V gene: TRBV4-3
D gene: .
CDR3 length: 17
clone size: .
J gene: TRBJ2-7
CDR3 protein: CASSQDLLGGAPYEQYF
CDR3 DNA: TGCGCCAGCAGCCAAGACCTCTTGGGGGGGGCTCCCTACGAGCAGTACTTC

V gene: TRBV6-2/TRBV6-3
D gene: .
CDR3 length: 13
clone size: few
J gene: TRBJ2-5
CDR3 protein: CASGSAGAETQYF
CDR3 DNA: TGTGCCAGCGGATCCGCGGGCGCGGAGACCCAGTACTTC

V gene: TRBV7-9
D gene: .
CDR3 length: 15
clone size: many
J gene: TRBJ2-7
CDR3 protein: CASSPRGGDIDEQYF
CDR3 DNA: TGTGCCAGCAGCCCCCGGGGAGGGGACATCGACGAGCAGTACTTC

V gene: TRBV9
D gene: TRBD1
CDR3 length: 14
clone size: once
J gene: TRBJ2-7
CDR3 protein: CASSGEDRDGEQYF
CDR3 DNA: TGTGCCAGCAGCGGTGAGGACAGGGACGGCGAGCAGTACTTC

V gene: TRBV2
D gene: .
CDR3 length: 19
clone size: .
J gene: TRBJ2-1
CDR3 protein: CAFSHPGVKGIRLYNEQFF
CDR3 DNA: TGTGCCTTCAGTCACCCCGGGGTCAAGGGAATCAGGCTGTACAATGAGCAGTTCTTC

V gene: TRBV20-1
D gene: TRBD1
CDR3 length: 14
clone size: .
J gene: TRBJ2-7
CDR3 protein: CSARDHRGHYEQYF
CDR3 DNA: TGCAGTGCTAGAGATCACAGGGGGCATTACGAGCAGTACTTC

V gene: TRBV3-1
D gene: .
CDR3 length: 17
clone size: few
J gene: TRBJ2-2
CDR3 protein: CASRSALTSRPSGELFF
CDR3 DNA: TGTGCCAGCAGAAGCGCCCTGACTAGTCGTCCGTCCGGGGAGCTGTTTTTT

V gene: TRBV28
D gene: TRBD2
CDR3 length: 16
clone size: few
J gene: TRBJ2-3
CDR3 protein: CASRPRRLAGWYTQYF
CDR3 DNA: TGTGCCAGCAGACCTCGTCGACTAGCGGGATGGTATACGCAGTATTTT

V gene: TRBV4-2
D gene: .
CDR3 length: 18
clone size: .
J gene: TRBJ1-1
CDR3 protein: CASSQVPHGRDMNTEAFF
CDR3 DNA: TGTGCCAGCAGCCAAGTCCCCCATGGCAGGGACATGAACACTGAAGCTTTCTTT

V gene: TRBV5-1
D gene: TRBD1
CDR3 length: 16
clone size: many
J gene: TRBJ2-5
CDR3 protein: CASSRGVRQGQETQYF
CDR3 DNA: TGCGCCAGCAGCCGTGGAGTCAGACAGGGCCAAGAGACCCAGTACTTC

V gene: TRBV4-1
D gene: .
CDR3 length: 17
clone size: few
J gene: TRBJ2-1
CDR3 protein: CASSLLPSVNSYNEQFF
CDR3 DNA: TGCGCCAGCAGCCTACTCCCTAGCGTCAACTCCTACAATGAGCAGTTCTTC

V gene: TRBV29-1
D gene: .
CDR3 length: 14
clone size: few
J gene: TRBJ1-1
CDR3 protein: CSVGVGGDGTEAFF
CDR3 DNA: TGCAGCGTCGGGGTGGGGGGTGACGGCACTGAAGCTTTCTTT